A single sample gave rise to the 24 T cell receptor beta chains below, sequenced in a study of T cell responses to AZD1222 COVID-19 vaccine. Sequencing was performed with immunoSEQ multiplex PCR; in TCRdb, only in-frame clones are kept and a portion is missing. The sample carries about 92,000 clones, 80% to 90% recorded once. Specimen: peripheral blood, collected on day 0 of AZD1222 vaccination. These receptors were collected from an adult in good health.

The V call is TRBV3-1 (or the pseudogene TRBV3-2), the J call TRBJ2-1; D may correspond to TRBD1 or TRBD2 (5 bases each). Between the trimmed V and J ends, which lost 0 bases and 12 bases, there was a span of 9 bases. The germline V gene has CDR1 LGHDT and CDR2 YNNKEL (reference sequence). There are 12 residues in the CDR3. CDR3 coding DNA: TGTGCCAGCAGCCAAGATATTGGGGGGCAGTTCTTC. This encodes CASSQDIGGQFF.

This sequence joins TRBV19 and TRBJ2-2, with D possibly TRBD1 on 6 matching bases. Germline V lookup: CDR1 LNHDA, CDR2 SQIVND (reference sequence). V was pared by 4 bases and J by 1 base, with 10 bases between. The CDR3 runs 15 residues. The CDR3, as DNA: TGTGCCAGTAGTACTCGGGACAAGAACACCGGGGAGCTGTTTTTT. Protein: CASSTRDKNTGELFF.

This chain joins TRBV18 and TRBJ2-2, with D unresolved. Germline CDR1 reads KGHSH; CDR2 reads LQKENI. Trimming shortened V by 2 bases and J by 0 bases, and 7 bases separated the two germline ends. The length of the CDR3 is 15 residues. The CDR3 sequence is CASSPRFANTGELFF. In DNA, the CDR3 is TGTGCCAGCTCACCAAGGTTCGCGAACACCGGGGAGCTGTTTTTT.

The chain carries TRBV11-3 and TRBJ2-4, with D tentatively TRBD1 (6 bases). Trimming removed 4 bases from V and 5 bases from J, with 9 bases in between. The germline CDR1 and CDR2 sequences are SGHNT and YENEEA. This CDR3 region has 13 residues. The CDR3 DNA sequence: TGTGCCAGCAGCTCATACAGGGAAAACATTCAGTACTTC. Protein sequence: CASSSYRENIQYF.

V usage is TRBV19 and J usage is TRBJ1-2; 7 bases line up with TRBD1. In germline, CDR1 is LNHDA, CDR2 SQIVND (reference sequence). Unmatched junction bases numbered 3, after V lost 4 bases and J lost 4 bases. CDR3 length equals 13 residues. The DNA for the CDR3 is TGTGCCAGTAGTAAAGGGACAGCCTATGGCTACACCTTC. Translation gives CASSKGTAYGYTF.

A single count supports this clone. The chain recombines TRBV6-5 with TRBJ1-2; no clear D. The CDR3 spans 14 residues. Trimming cost V 5 bases and J 5 bases, with 15 bases left between them. CDR1 is MNHEY and CDR2 is SVGAGI in the germline V gene. The DNA for the CDR3 is TGTGCCAGCAGTCCCCAGAGAGGAGAGTATGGCTACACCTTC. Encoded protein: CASSPQRGEYGYTF.

V gene TRBV9 combines with J gene TRBJ2-2; 11 bases agree with TRBD2. The CDR3 is 16 residues long. J was trimmed by 2 bases and V by 5 bases; bases with no gene match: 5. The germline V gene has CDR1 SGDLS and CDR2 YYNGEE. This CDR3 is CASSSLAGGNTGELFF. The CDR3, as DNA: TGTGCCAGCAGTTCTCTAGCGGGGGGCAACACCGGGGAGCTGTTTTTT.

The genes are TRBV19 and TRBJ1-6; D gene uncertain. The germline CDR1 and CDR2 sequences are LNHDA and SQIVND (reference sequence). The CDR3 runs to 13 residues. Trimming pared 4 bases from V and 7 bases from J, leaving 8 bases between. CDR3 sequence: CASSKTANSPLHF. The CDR3 DNA follows: TGTGCCAGTAGTAAGACGGCCAATTCACCCCTCCACTTT.

The V call is TRBV15, the J call TRBJ1-5, with D tentatively TRBD1 (5 bases). Germline CDR1 LNHNV, CDR2 YYDKDF (reference sequence). V lost 5 bases and J lost 0, with 14 bases in between. CDR3 length equals 16 residues. The CDR3 nucleotides are TGTGCCACCAGCCAGCGCAGGGACCTTAGCAATCAGCCCCAGCATTTT. Its protein product is CATSQRRDLSNQPQHF.

The table lists this clone with a few counts. V gene TRBV5-4 combines with J gene TRBJ1-6; weak D call: TRBD1 (5 bases). V lost 0 bases and J lost 10, with 11 bases in between. The length of the CDR3 is 14 residues. Germline CDR1 and CDR2: SGHNT and YYREEE (reference sequence). CDR3 sequence: CASSLVGVGSPLHF. CDR3 in DNA: TGTGCCAGCAGCTTGGTGGGGGTAGGATCACCCCTCCACTTT.

The rearrangement links TRBV30 to TRBJ1-5; D gene uncertain. This CDR3 has 13 amino acids. Germline CDR1 and CDR2: GTSNPN and SVGIG (reference sequence). The V gene lost 0 bases and the J gene lost 5 bases, with 8 bases spanning the gap. Here the CDR3 reads CAWSVADHQPQHF. The CDR3 DNA reads as TGTGCCTGGAGTGTAGCGGACCATCAGCCCCAGCATTTT.

The chain's CDR3 is CASSNPLKSSYNEQFF. The CDR3 bases are TGTGCCAGCAGTAACCCACTGAAAAGCTCCTACAATGAGCAGTTCTTC. The V call is TRBV2, the J call TRBJ2-1; no clear D. The ends were cut back, 5 bases at V and 0 bases at J, with 14 bases in the middle. The germline V gene encodes CDR1 SNHLY and CDR2 FYNNEI. The CDR3 totals 16 residues.

The chain recombines TRBV6-5 with TRBJ2-2; 8 bases fit TRBD1. The CDR3 runs 14 residues. Per the germline V gene, CDR1 is MNHEY and CDR2 is SVGAGI. J lost 4 bases, V lost 9 bases, and 7 bases had no gene match. CDR3 sequence reads: CASQRTGFTGELFF. The CDR3 nucleotides are TGTGCCAGTCAGAGGACAGGGTTCACCGGGGAGCTGTTTTTT.

V and J are TRBV12-3 or TRBV12-4 and TRBJ1-3; D is ambiguous. Trimming removed 7 bases at V and 2 bases at J, with 6 bases between. The CDR3 totals 12 residues. This chain's CDR3 is CASTTAGNTIYF. Written as DNA, the CDR3 is TGTGCCAGCACTACAGCTGGAAACACCATATATTTT.

The chain uses TRBV5-5 and TRBJ1-1; D perhaps matches TRBD1 (6 bases). V shed 4 bases and J shed 7 bases, with 14 bases lying between them. Germline V gene data show CDR1 as SGHKS and CDR2 as YYEKEE (reference sequence). The CDR3 has 13 residues. For the CDR3, the DNA is TGTGCCAGCAGCCGACAGGCCTCCGTTGAAGCTTTCTTT. Protein sequence: CASSRQASVEAFF.

This clone was seen only once. J is TRBJ1-5 and V is TRBV28, with D maybe TRBD1 (5 bases). Germline CDR1 reads MDHEN; CDR2 reads SYDVKM. Trimming pared 6 bases from V and 4 bases from J, leaving 7 bases between. CDR3 length: 12 amino acids. CDR3 in amino acids: CASRGGNQPQHF. The CDR3 DNA is TGTGCCAGCAGGGGGGGGAATCAGCCCCAGCATTTT.

The rearrangement joins TRBV4-3 to TRBJ1-2; D perhaps matches TRBD1 (5 bases). CDR3 length: 14 residues. CDR1 and CDR2 from the germline V gene are LGHNA and YSLEER. Trimming shortened V by 1 base and J by 3 bases, and 9 bases separated the two germline ends. The CDR3 here is CASSQAGSDYGYTF. CDR3 nucleotides: TGCGCCAGCAGCCAAGCAGGGAGCGACTATGGCTACACCTTC.

The chain joins TRBV6-4 to TRBJ2-2; 8 bases map to TRBD2. This CDR3 is 15 amino acids long. The germline gives CDR1 MRHNA, CDR2 SNTAGT. J lost 3 bases, V lost 0 bases, and 0 bases had no gene match. CDR3 loop: CASSDSAGDTGELFF. The CDR3 DNA sequence: TGTGCCAGCAGTGACTCAGCGGGGGACACCGGGGAGCTGTTTTTT.

The chain has TRBV7-2 and TRBJ2-3; the D gene is possibly TRBD2 (5 bases). CDR1 and CDR2 (germline): SGHTA, FQGNSA. The CDR3 sequence is 16 residues long. The V gene lost 5 bases and the J gene lost 2 bases, with 17 bases spanning the gap. This CDR3 reads CASSIKGGYYTDTQYF. In nucleotides, the CDR3 is TGTGCCAGCAGCATTAAAGGAGGCTACTACACAGATACGCAGTATTTT.

This clone was picked up one time. This chain connects TRBV5-4 to TRBJ2-7; no definite D call. Germline V gene sequence: CDR1 SGHNT, CDR2 YYREEE (reference sequence). Between the trimmed V and J ends, which lost 5 bases and 2 bases, there was a span of 17 bases. The CDR3 contains 15 residues. The DNA for the CDR3 is TGTGCCAGCAGTCGAGTATCCTCCTCAACCTACGAGCAGTACTTC. As protein: CASSRVSSSTYEQYF.

The rearrangement links TRBV10-1 to TRBJ2-3; 11 bases align to TRBD2. CDR3 length equals 15 residues. J lost 2 bases, V lost 4 bases, and 2 bases had no gene match. CDR1 is WNHNN and CDR2 is SYGVQD in the germline V gene (reference sequence). Here the CDR3 DNA reads TGCGCCAGCAGTGCGACTAGCGGGGACACAGATACGCAGTATTTT. Translated: CASSATSGDTDTQYF.

The chain links TRBV18 to TRBJ2-5; no definite D call. V was trimmed by 4 bases and J by 2 bases, leaving 8 bases between them. Per germline, CDR1 KGHSH and CDR2 LQKENI. The CDR3 has 13 residues. The CDR3 loop is CASSQAAQETQYF. The DNA of the CDR3 is TGTGCCAGCTCACAGGCAGCTCAAGAGACCCAGTACTTC.

The V gene is TRBV18, the J gene TRBJ2-7, with D perhaps assigned TRBD1 or TRBD2 (5 bases each). There are 15 residues in the CDR3. Germline V lookup: CDR1 KGHSH, CDR2 LQKENI. The V end lost 6 bases, the J end lost 3 bases, and 18 bases lay between the germline ends. CDR3 in amino acids: CASSRTRDGYYEQYF. As DNA, the CDR3 is TGTGCCAGCTCTCGCACCCGGGACGGATACTACGAGCAGTACTTC.

The rearrangement joins TRBV19 to TRBJ2-5; D is possibly TRBD2 (6 bases). CDR1 and CDR2 (germline): LNHDA, SQIVND (reference sequence). The V gene lost 5 bases and the J gene lost 3 bases, with 16 bases spanning the gap. This CDR3 has 15 amino acids. This CDR3 reads CASSGRQVGKETQYF. CDR3 in DNA: TGTGCCAGTAGTGGGAGGCAGGTGGGGAAAGAGACCCAGTACTTC.